Listed here are 32 T cell receptor beta chains from one sample, sequenced in a study of CD8 T cells in ankylosing spondylitis. A single record per CDR3 protein comes from TCRdb applying MiXCR to the 5' RACE reads. Of about 320,000 distinct CDR3 sequences detected, more than 9% appear once; the ten largest clones hold roughly 9.2%. The sequencing input was blood, either unsorted or a sorted T cell fraction (not recorded which). The receptors originated from a female donor with ankylosing spondylitis or in good health (not recorded which).

This clonotype was observed many times. The V and J genes are TRBV20-1 and TRBJ2-7, with 8 positions matching TRBD2. Per germline, CDR1 DFQATT and CDR2 SNEGSKA (reference sequence). The junction had 7 bases not matched to a gene; V was cut back by 3 bases and J by 6 bases. The CDR3 is made up of 13 amino acids. The DNA of the CDR3 is TGCAGTGCTAGCAAGGTAGCGGGAAGCGAGCAGTACTTC. This codes for CSASKVAGSEQYF.

This clonotype was detected ten times or more. For the CDR3, the DNA is TGCAGTGCTAGGCCGACGGCGGAGACCCAGTACTTC. It codes for CSARPTAETQYF. The chain joins TRBV20-1 to TRBJ2-5, with D uncertain. V was cut by 3 bases and J by 5 bases, with 10 bases left in between. Germline assignment: CDR1 DFQATT and CDR2 SNEGSKA (reference sequence). The CDR3 has 12 residues.

J is TRBJ1-1 and V is TRBV10-3, with D tentatively TRBD1 (5 bases). Trimming shortened V by 7 bases and J by 4 bases, and 10 bases separated the two germline ends. Germline V gene data show CDR1 as ENHRY and CDR2 as SYGVKD. CDR3 length: 12 amino acids. The CDR3 DNA reads as TGTGCCATCAAAGGGAGGGGCACTGAAGCTTTCTTT. This codes for CAIKGRGTEAFF.

This clonotype was seen ten or more times. The chain is built from TRBV5-5 and TRBJ1-5; 8 bases agree with TRBD1. The junction had 11 bases not matched to a gene; V was cut back by 5 bases and J by 1 base. This CDR3 comprises 17 residues. In germline, CDR1 is SGHKS, CDR2 YYEKEE (reference sequence). For the CDR3, the DNA is TGTGCCAGCAGACCATCCCCAACAGGGGGAAGCAATCAGCCCCAGCATTTT. Amino acid sequence: CASRPSPTGGSNQPQHF.

This rearrangement joins TRBV5-1 to TRBJ2-2, with 7 bases fitting TRBD2. The CDR3 is made up of 16 amino acids. Germline values: CDR1 SGHRS, CDR2 YFSETQ. V was pared by 4 bases and J by 0 bases, with 6 bases of the junction left unmatched. The CDR3 bases are TGCGCCAGCAGCCTGGCCGGGACTACGAACACCGGGGAGCTGTTTTTT. It encodes CASSLAGTTNTGELFF.

Concerning this clonotype: One end of the junction is discordant with germline, which a read error may explain. CDR3 residues: CASSLSSANTEASF. CDR3 sequence (DNA): TGCGCCAGCAGCTTGAGCTCAGCTAACACTGAAGCTTCCTTT. The chain carries TRBV5-1 and TRBJ1-1; no clear D gene. CDR3 length: 14 amino acids. Germline loops: CDR1 SGHRS, CDR2 YFSETQ.

The chain is built from TRBV3-1 and TRBJ2-2, with 10 positions matching TRBD2. The length of the CDR3 is 15 residues. Germline CDR1 is LGHDT and CDR2 is YNNKEL (reference sequence). Trimming at V came to 4 bases and at J to 3 bases, leaving 2 bases not matched to a gene. The DNA for the CDR3 is TGTGCCAGCAGCCTTAGCGGGAGGCACACCGGGGAGCTGTTTTTT. It yields the protein CASSLSGRHTGELFF.

This clonotype came up many times. The chain is built from TRBV29-1 and TRBJ2-3; 8 bases are a match to TRBD2. Trimming removed 6 bases from V and 3 bases from J; junction bases left unmatched: 2. The CDR3 extends over 12 amino acids. Germline loops: CDR1 SQVTM, CDR2 ANQGSEA. In DNA, the CDR3 is TGCAGCGTCTCGGGAGGGACAGATACGCAGTATTTT. Protein: CSVSGGTDTQYF.

This chain links TRBV5-1 with TRBJ2-5; TRBD2 aligns across 7 bases. The length of the CDR3 is 13 residues. Germline trimming cut 6 bases from V and 1 base from J; bases unmatched to any gene: 3. Germline V gene data show CDR1 as SGHRS and CDR2 as YFSETQ. The CDR3 nucleotides read TGCGCCAGCAAAGGCGGGAGCCAAGAGACCCAGTACTTC. Translating it yields CASKGGSQETQYF.

The chain employs TRBV7-8 and TRBJ2-1; 9 bases align to TRBD2. J lost 2 bases, V lost 1 base, and 3 bases had no gene match. The CDR3 sequence is 16 residues long. Germline CDR1 reads SGHVS; CDR2 reads FQNEAQ. The CDR3 coding sequence is TGTGCCAGCAGCTTAGATAAGCGGGGGGCCTACAATGAGCAGTTCTTC. Its translation: CASSLDKRGAYNEQFF. Full variable domain (remainder filled in from reference TRBV7-8 and TRBJ2-1): GAGVSQSPRYKVAKRGQDVALRCDPISGHVSLFWYQQALGQGPEFLTYFQNEAQLDKSGLPSDRFFAERPEGSVSTLKIQRTQQEDSAVYLCASSLDKRGAYNEQFFGPGTRLTVL.

This clonotype was counted at least ten times. The chain uses TRBV12-3 or TRBV12-4 and TRBJ2-1; 7 bases line up with TRBD1. The CDR3 spans 15 residues. V lost 6 bases, J lost 0 bases, and 5 bases stayed unmatched. In nucleotides, the CDR3 is TGTGCCAGCAGGGGACAGCGAAGCTCCTACAATGAGCAGTTCTTC. Amino acids: CASRGQRSSYNEQFF.

This clonotype occurred many times. This chain uses TRBV27 with TRBJ2-1, with a possible D match to TRBD2 (6 bases). The germline V and J ends were trimmed by 8 bases and 4 bases, with 12 bases remaining between them. Germline values: CDR1 MNHEY, CDR2 SMNVEV (reference sequence). The CDR3 loop spans 13 amino acids. CDR3: CASRLAAYNEQFF. In nucleotides, the CDR3 is TGTGCCAGCCGATTAGCGGCATACAATGAGCAGTTCTTC.

This clonotype was observed many times. The chain recombines TRBV4-2 with TRBJ2-5, with D unresolved. Per germline, CDR1 LGHNA and CDR2 YNFKEQ. V was trimmed by 5 bases and J by 5 bases, leaving 18 bases between them. The CDR3 runs 15 residues. The chain's CDR3 is CASSTNGGLEETQYF. CDR3 DNA sequence: TGTGCCAGCAGCACAAACGGCGGTCTAGAGGAGACCCAGTACTTC.

J is TRBJ1-2 and V is TRBV7-9, with 11 bases matching TRBD1. V dropped 3 bases and J dropped 7; count of bases not matched to a gene: 10. The CDR3 spans 16 residues. From germline, CDR1 is SEHNR and CDR2 FQNEAQ (reference sequence). CDR3: CASSFYPGQGDFGYTF. As DNA, the CDR3 is TGTGCCAGCAGCTTTTACCCGGGACAGGGGGACTTTGGCTACACCTTC.

This clonotype showed up many times. This rearrangement joins TRBV5-1 to TRBJ2-2, with a possible D match to TRBD1 (6 bases). Germline CDR1 SGHRS, CDR2 YFSETQ. The V and J ends lost 0 bases and 4 bases respectively, with 10 bases between them. The CDR3 contains 15 residues. Written as DNA, the CDR3 is TGCGCCAGCAGCTTGGGGGACATAGGCACCGGGGAGCTGTTTTTT. This gives the protein CASSLGDIGTGELFF.

Ten or more counts support this clonotype. The CDR3 reads CASSQGTATGVYGYTF. CDR3 nucleotides: TGCGCCAGCAGCCAAGGCACCGCAACGGGGGTTTATGGCTACACCTTC. This chain joins TRBV4-3 and TRBJ1-2; possibly TRBD1 for D (5 bases). CDR3 length equals 16 residues. Germline CDR1 LGHNA, CDR2 YSLEER. V lost 1 base and J lost 5, with 17 bases in between.

This clonotype was counted only a few times. This chain joins TRBV10-2 and TRBJ2-7; D is uncertain. This CDR3 spans 12 amino acids. The V end was cut by 2 bases, the J end by 7 bases, with 9 bases between. The germline gives CDR1 WSHSY, CDR2 SAAADI. CDR3: CASSEATWEQYF. The CDR3 region has the DNA TGCGCCAGCAGTGAGGCTACCTGGGAGCAGTACTTC.

This clonotype was detected only a few times. V and J are TRBV28 and TRBJ2-7, with 7 bases lining up with TRBD2. In germline, CDR1 is MDHEN, CDR2 SYDVKM. The CDR3 extends over 12 amino acids. The CDR3: CAARRGTYEQYF. CDR3 bases: TGTGCTGCTCGGCGGGGGACCTACGAGCAGTACTTC.

Ten or more counts support this clonotype. The chain has TRBV6-1 and TRBJ2-6; D remains unclear. This CDR3 region has 16 residues. Germline values: CDR1 MNHNS, CDR2 SASEGT. Trimming took off 10 bases at V and 2 bases at J, with 18 bases between the two ends. In DNA form, the CDR3 reads TGTGCCACCCCGAACCCCTCGCCGACTGGGGCCAACGTCCTGACTTTC. It encodes CATPNPSPTGANVLTF.

This clonotype was detected ten times or more. This chain uses TRBV7-2 with TRBJ2-3; 7 bases match TRBD2. There are 15 residues in the CDR3. Germline V gene data show CDR1 as SGHTA and CDR2 as FQGNSA. V shed 5 bases and J 2 bases; nucleotides not matched to a gene: 7. CDR3 loop: CASSQGRGYTDTQYF. The CDR3 DNA reads as TGTGCCAGCAGCCAAGGGAGGGGCTACACAGATACGCAGTATTTT.

The V gene is TRBV7-9, the J gene TRBJ2-3, with a possible D match to TRBD1 (5 bases). Germline V gene lookup returns CDR1 SEHNR and CDR2 FQNEAQ (reference sequence). The CDR3 loop spans 12 amino acids. V lost 4 bases and J 8 bases, leaving 10 bases between the germline ends. Here the CDR3 reads CASSSTASTQYF. The CDR3 DNA reads TGTGCCAGCAGCTCGACAGCTAGTACGCAGTATTTT.

This clonotype occurred many times. The chain uses TRBV27 and TRBJ1-1; maybe TRBD1 (6 bases). The ends were cut back, 0 bases at V and 4 bases at J, with 12 bases in the middle. CDR3 size: 15 residues. Looked up from germline, CDR1 is MNHEY and CDR2 is SMNVEV (reference sequence). CDR3 in amino acids: CASSLSSGAGTEAFF. The CDR3 coding sequence is TGTGCCAGCAGTTTATCATCGGGGGCAGGCACTGAAGCTTTCTTT.

This clonotype was counted between two and nine times. V gene TRBV7-2 combines with J gene TRBJ1-4; D is perhaps TRBD1 (5 bases). The CDR3 is 15 amino acids. Germline loops: CDR1 SGHTA, CDR2 FQGNSA. V was shortened by 2 bases and J by 6 bases, with 13 bases between the two germline ends. The CDR3 here is CASSLWGRDDEKLFF. The CDR3 bases are TGTGCCAGCAGCTTATGGGGGAGGGATGATGAAAAACTGTTTTTT.

This clonotype showed up many times. The chain combines TRBV20-1 with TRBJ2-2, with 10 positions matching TRBD1. The CDR3 spans 14 residues. V was clipped by 6 bases and J by 0 bases; unmatched bases: 1. Germline lookup yields CDR1 DFQATT and CDR2 SNEGSKA (reference sequence). The CDR3 here is CSAGQGANTGELFF. CDR3 DNA sequence: TGCAGTGCAGGACAGGGGGCGAACACCGGGGAGCTGTTTTTT.

The chain couples TRBV2 to TRBJ1-6; D unclear. Trimming cost V 2 bases and J 8 bases, with 13 bases left between them. The CDR3 runs 15 residues. Per the germline V gene, CDR1 is SNHLY and CDR2 is FYNNEI. The CDR3 sequence is CASSETRPTHSPLHF. The CDR3 region has the DNA TGTGCCAGCAGTGAAACCAGGCCGACTCATTCACCCCTCCACTTT.

In this sample, this clonotype turned up many times. The chain has TRBV28 and TRBJ1-4; D ambiguous. Germline V lookup: CDR1 MDHEN, CDR2 SYDVKM. Trimming left V 4 bases short and J 3 bases short, with 12 bases between. The CDR3 covers 15 residues. The CDR3 region is CASSWRGRANEKLFF. CDR3 nucleotides: TGTGCCAGCAGTTGGCGGGGTCGGGCTAATGAAAAACTGTTTTTT. The full variable domain, in which reference TRBV28 and TRBJ1-4 provide the parts outside the CDR3, is DVKVTQSSRYLVKRTGEKVFLECVQDMDHENMFWYRQDPGLGLRLIYFSYDVKMKEKGDIPEGYSVSREKKERFSLILESASTNQTSMYLCASSWRGRANEKLFFGSGTQLSVL.

This clonotype was seen repeatedly, ten times or more. The chain combines TRBV29-1 with TRBJ2-1; 13 nucleotides agree with TRBD2. CDR1 and CDR2 from the germline V gene are SQVTM and ANQGSEA. This CDR3 is 12 amino acids long. CDR3 bases: TGCGCCGGGACTAGCGGGACCAATGAGCAGTTCTTC. It yields the protein CAGTSGTNEQFF.

The chain has TRBV7-2 and TRBJ2-1; a weak D match, TRBD2 (5 bases). This CDR3 spans 16 amino acids. The germline CDR1 and CDR2 sequences are SGHTA and FQGNSA. V was cut by 1 base and J by 2 bases, with 12 bases left in between. CDR3 in amino acids: CASSLGRGPPYNEQFF. CDR3 sequence (DNA): TGTGCCAGCAGCTTAGGGAGAGGGCCCCCCTACAATGAGCAGTTCTTC. Full variable domain (outside the CDR3, taken from reference TRBV7-2 and TRBJ2-1): GAGVSQSPSNKVTEKGKDVELRCDPISGHTALYWYRQSLGQGLEFLIYFQGNSAPDKSGLPSDRFSAERTGGSVSTLTIQRTQQEDSAVYLCASSLGRGPPYNEQFFGPGTRLTVL.

The chain employs TRBV20-1 and TRBJ1-5; D remains unclear. This CDR3 has 15 residues. The V end lost 4 bases, the J end lost 7 bases, and 20 bases lay between the germline ends. CDR1 DFQATT and CDR2 SNEGSKA come from the germline V gene (reference sequence). This chain's CDR3 is CSAMARPASGQPQHF. CDR3 nucleotides: TGCAGTGCTATGGCCCGCCCTGCCTCCGGACAGCCCCAGCATTTT.

This clonotype was found many times. The chain joins TRBV3-1 to TRBJ1-3; D remains ambiguous. Looked up from germline, CDR1 is LGHDT and CDR2 is YNNKEL (reference sequence). The CDR3 contains 14 residues. V was pared by 6 bases and J by 1 base, with 10 bases between. The CDR3 is CASSSRESGNTIYF. The CDR3 DNA reads TGTGCCAGCAGTTCCCGGGAGTCTGGAAACACCATATATTTT. Variable domain in full (rest from reference TRBV3-1 and TRBJ1-3): DTAVSQTPKYLVTQMGNDKSIKCEQNLGHDTMYWYKQDSKKFLKIMFSYNNKELIINETVPNRFSPKSPDKAHLNLHINSLELGDSAVYFCASSSRESGNTIYFGEGSWLTVV.

The table lists this clonotype with many counts. The chain has TRBV20-1 and TRBJ1-1; no clear D gene. CDR1 is DFQATT, CDR2 SNEGSKA, per germline (reference sequence). V lost 6 bases and J 0 bases, leaving 17 bases between the germline ends. The CDR3 extends over 15 amino acids. CDR3 sequence reads: CSAPGEGSLNTEAFF. DNA for the CDR3: TGCAGTGCCCCAGGAGAAGGGAGTTTGAACACTGAAGCTTTCTTT.

This clonotype was recorded many times. The V and J genes are TRBV5-1 and TRBJ2-3; 7 nucleotides line up with TRBD2. V was pared by 7 bases and J by 3 bases, with 11 bases of the junction left unmatched. Germline V CDR1 and CDR2: SGHRS, YFSETQ. The CDR3 spans 15 residues. The CDR3 loop is CASPPPLSGTDTQYF. CDR3 bases: TGCGCCAGCCCCCCACCCCTTAGCGGGACAGATACGCAGTATTTT.